This T cell receptor beta chain appears in the sequencing data of a study of molecular identifiers for immune sequencing clone quantification. Overall study findings and caveats: Highly expanded clone sizes could be underestimated by identical TCR molecules sharing a barcode.

Previously described methods and listed TCR primers were used for bulk TCR libraries. A single record per CDR3 protein comes from TCRdb applying MiXCR to the PCR reads. This sample has around 86,000 distinct CDR3 sequences, with around 19% found just once. In germline, CDR1 is MNHEY, CDR2 SMNVEV (reference sequence). The trim removed 6 bases at V and 5 bases at J, leaving 5 bases unmatched. This CDR3 comprises 15 residues. This clonotype was counted at least ten times. Its antigen is as yet unknown. The TCR was taken from a human donor in good health. Some libraries in this study had Jurkat cell RNA spiked in. Material: naive CD8+ T cells from blood, with Jurkat cell RNA spiked in. The subset is: FACS-sorted CD8+CD4-CCR7+CD45RA+ naive T cells. The rearrangement links TRBV27 to TRBJ2-7, with TRBD2 matching over 15 bases. CDR3 nucleotide sequence: TGTGCCAGCAGCTCCGGGACTAGCGGGAGGAACGAGCAGTACTTC. Amino acid sequence: CASSSGTSGRNEQYF.